A single sample gave rise to the 25 T cell receptor beta chains below, sequenced in a study of blood T cell repertoires in COVID-19. TCRdb keeps only in-frame clones here, not all; method: immunoSEQ multiplex PCR. This sample has about 270,000 clones, with around 93% found just once. Material for sequencing was PBMCs or T cells enriched from blood (not recorded which). These TCRs come from a man aged 40-49 years who had been exposed to COVID-19.

The chain joins TRBV24-1 to TRBJ2-2; the match to TRBD1 covers 10 bases. Unmatched junction bases numbered 4, after V lost 1 base and J lost 0 bases. CDR3 length equals 18 residues. CDR1 is KGHDR and CDR2 is SFDVKD in the germline V gene. This chain's CDR3 is CATSDLGQGVPNTGELFF. In DNA form, the CDR3 reads TGTGCCACCAGTGATTTAGGACAGGGGGTTCCGAACACCGGGGAGCTGTTTTTT.

The J gene is TRBJ1-1, the V gene TRBV13; 7 nucleotides line up with TRBD1. This CDR3 comprises 16 residues. Germline-derived CDR1 and CDR2 are PRHDT and FYEKMQ (reference sequence). After removal of 6 bases from V and 0 bases from J, the junction contained 10 bases not matched to a gene. CDR3 protein: CASRSTGTDMNTEAFF. The CDR3 coding sequence is TGTGCCAGCAGGTCAACCGGGACAGATATGAACACTGAAGCTTTCTTT.

The chain has TRBV21-1 and TRBJ1-6; TRBD1, the table's D call, was not compared with the DNA. TRBV21-1 is a documented pseudogene. The CDR3 is 17 residues long. The CDR3 DNA reads as TGTGCCAGCAGCAAAGTGTATAGGCGAACAGATAATTCACCCCTCCACTTT. Its translation is CASSKVYRRTDNSPLHF.

The chain carries TRBV3-1 (or the pseudogene TRBV3-2) and TRBJ1-1; possible D gene TRBD1, 5 bases. The germline V gene has CDR1 LGHDT and CDR2 YNNKEL (reference sequence). There are 15 residues in the CDR3. V lost 1 base and J 7 bases, leaving 16 bases between the germline ends. CDR3 sequence: CASSQAVLNGGEAFF. The CDR3 DNA reads TGTGCCAGCAGCCAAGCCGTCCTGAACGGGGGTGAAGCTTTCTTT.

This clone was counted once. The V gene is TRBV7-9, the J gene TRBJ2-7; TRBD1 aligns across 7 bases. In germline, CDR1 is SEHNR, CDR2 FQNEAQ (reference sequence). The CDR3 is 16 amino acids. Germline trimming cut 0 bases from V and 1 base from J; bases unmatched to any gene: 6. CDR3 DNA sequence: TGTGCCAGCAGCTTAGCGATGGCAGGGGGTTCCTACGAGCAGTACTTC. It is translated as CASSLAMAGGSYEQYF.

J is TRBJ2-1 and V is TRBV13, with D possibly matching TRBD2 (7 bases). The CDR3 is 16 amino acids. The germline V gene encodes CDR1 PRHDT and CDR2 FYEKMQ (reference sequence). Trimming removed 1 base at V and 1 base at J, with 11 bases between. The CDR3 region is CASSLVGRGSYNEQFF. The DNA for the CDR3 is TGTGCCAGCAGCTTAGTTGGGAGGGGGTCCTACAATGAGCAGTTCTTC.

This chain connects TRBV12-3 or TRBV12-4 to TRBJ1-1, with D hard to call. The CDR3 runs to 12 residues. V lost 1 base, J lost 4 bases, and 4 bases lay in between. The DNA for the CDR3 is TGTGCCAGCAGTTTAGGAGCCACTGAAGCTTTCTTT. Its protein product is CASSLGATEAFF.

The rearrangement uses TRBV3-1 (or the pseudogene TRBV3-2) and TRBJ2-1, with 11 nucleotides matching TRBD2. CDR3 length equals 15 residues. Per the germline V gene, CDR1 is LGHDT and CDR2 is YNNKEL (reference sequence). The trim removed 5 bases at V and 4 bases at J, leaving 4 bases unmatched. For the CDR3, the DNA is TGTGCCAGCAGCTTACTAGCGGGAGTTTACAATGAGCAGTTCTTC. It codes for CASSLLAGVYNEQFF.

The chain employs TRBV7-9 and TRBJ2-5; D remains unclear. CDR1 is SEHNR, CDR2 FQNEAQ, per germline (reference sequence). With 0 bases removed from V and 5 bases from J, the gap between germline ends came to 4 bases. CDR3 length: 12 amino acids. CDR3 sequence (DNA): TGTGCCAGCAGCTTAGCGGGCGAGACCCAGTACTTC. Its protein product is CASSLAGETQYF.

The CDR3 here is CAWSELAGGPYEQYF. CDR3 nucleotide sequence: TGTGCCTGGAGTGAGCTAGCGGGAGGGCCTTACGAGCAGTACTTC. The genes are TRBV30 and TRBJ2-7, with 12 bases fitting TRBD2. The CDR3 covers 15 residues. Germline CDR1 and CDR2: GTSNPN and SVGIG (reference sequence). V lost 1 base and J lost 4; bases outside the gene matches: 5.

This clone was seen a handful of times. The chain couples TRBV28 to TRBJ1-2; D not certain. Per the germline V gene, CDR1 is MDHEN and CDR2 is SYDVKM. The CDR3 runs 14 residues. Trimming took 3 bases from V and 4 from J, leaving 12 bases between them. In DNA form, the CDR3 reads TGTGCCAGCAGTTTCGGGGAAGACGTCTATGGCTACACCTTC. Translated: CASSFGEDVYGYTF.

This chain uses TRBV7-2 with TRBJ1-4; 7 bases align to TRBD1. With V trimmed by 5 bases and J by 8 bases, 8 bases remained unmatched. Germline CDR1 and CDR2: SGHTA and FQGNSA. The CDR3 is 14 amino acids. In DNA, the CDR3 is TGTGCCAGCAGCCCTGGAGACAGGGCCGAAAAACTGTTTTTT. Its protein is CASSPGDRAEKLFF. Together with reference TRBV7-2 and TRBJ1-4, the CDR3 gives the full variable domain: GAGVSQSPSNKVTEKGKDVELRCDPISGHTALYWYRQSLGQGLEFLIYFQGNSAPDKSGLPSDRFSAERTGGSVSTLTIQRTQQEDSAVYLCASSPGDRAEKLFFGSGTQLSVL.

This chain uses TRBV20-1 with TRBJ1-3; no firm D call. The germline V gene encodes CDR1 DFQATT and CDR2 SNEGSKA (reference sequence). V lost 3 bases and J 0 bases, leaving 6 bases between the germline ends. CDR3 length: 13 amino acids. The CDR3 loop reads CSASQNSGNTIYF. The CDR3 DNA sequence: TGCAGTGCTAGTCAGAACTCTGGAAACACCATATATTTT.

The chain joins TRBV30 to TRBJ2-7; unclear D gene. CDR3 length: 11 amino acids. Germline-derived CDR1 and CDR2 are GTSNPN and SVGIG (reference sequence). The V and J ends lost 1 base and 9 bases respectively, with 10 bases between them. CDR3 region: CAWSAPLVQYF. The CDR3 nucleotides read TGTGCCTGGAGTGCCCCTCTCGTGCAGTACTTC.

The rearrangement links TRBV7-6 to TRBJ2-2, with no clear D. V lost 4 bases, J lost 6 bases, and 18 bases lay in between. Germline lookup yields CDR1 SGHVS and CDR2 FNYEAQ. The CDR3 has 16 residues. CDR3 nucleotide sequence: TGTGCCAGCAGCTACCTCGGCGGCGTTCCCTCCGGGGAGCTGTTTTTT. Its translation: CASSYLGGVPSGELFF.

CDR3: CASSFTGGVVGYTF. As DNA, the CDR3 is TGTGCCAGCAGCTTTACAGGGGGGGTGGTTGGCTACACCTTC. The rearrangement links TRBV7-2 to TRBJ1-2, with 8 nucleotides matching TRBD1. Trimming removed 3 bases from V and 7 bases from J; junction bases left unmatched: 7. This CDR3 spans 14 amino acids. Germline V gene data show CDR1 as SGHTA and CDR2 as FQGNSA.

In the case of this clone: Other DNA sequences within the sample encode an identical CDR3. This chain connects TRBV5-1 to TRBJ2-5; D unresolved. The ends were cut back, 5 bases at V and 2 bases at J, with 7 bases in the middle. CDR1 and CDR2 (germline): SGHRS, YFSETQ. CDR3 length equals 12 residues. CDR3 in DNA: TGCGCCAGCAGGGCCCAGCAAGAGACCCAGTACTTC. It codes for CASRAQQETQYF.

This clone was seen a handful of times. V is TRBV2 and J is TRBJ2-4; no clear D. Trimming shortened V by 8 bases and J by 6 bases, and 11 bases separated the two germline ends. The CDR3 length is 12 residues. Germline V gene lookup returns CDR1 SNHLY and CDR2 FYNNEI. CDR3 sequence reads: CASAGLVNIQYF. In DNA form, the CDR3 reads TGTGCCAGCGCTGGCCTCGTAAACATTCAGTACTTC. Based on the CDR3 plus reference TRBV2 and TRBJ2-4, the full variable domain is EPEVTQTPSHQVTQMGQEVILRCVPISNHLYFYWYRQILGQKVEFLVSFYNNEISEKSEIFDDQFSVERPDGSNFTLKIRSTKLEDSAMYFCASAGLVNIQYFGAGTRLSVL.

The rearrangement uses TRBV2 and TRBJ1-5, with 9 bases that match TRBD1. The CDR3 runs to 15 residues. The germline gives CDR1 SNHLY, CDR2 FYNNEI. V shed 4 bases and J 5 bases; nucleotides not matched to a gene: 6. The CDR3 region is CASSGTGTGYQPQHF. The CDR3 bases are TGTGCCAGCAGTGGAACCGGGACAGGGTATCAGCCCCAGCATTTT.

As for this clone: Other DNA sequences in this specimen translate into the identical CDR3. The chain is built from TRBV11-2 and TRBJ2-1, with TRBD2 matching 11 bases. The CDR3 has 15 amino acids. From germline, CDR1 is SGHAT and CDR2 FQNNGV. With 5 bases clipped from V and 2 bases from J, the junction kept 2 bases outside the gene matches. DNA for the CDR3: TGTGCCAGCAGCCTAGCGGGAGGTACCTACAATGAGCAGTTCTTC. Its translation is CASSLAGGTYNEQFF.

J is TRBJ2-7 and V is TRBV27, with 8 bases fitting TRBD2. With V trimmed by 8 bases and J by 2 bases, 5 bases remained unmatched. Germline loops: CDR1 MNHEY, CDR2 SMNVEV (reference sequence). CDR3 length: 13 amino acids. This chain's CDR3 is CASQGLATYEQYF. Written as DNA, the CDR3 is TGTGCCAGCCAAGGACTAGCAACCTACGAGCAGTACTTC.

This chain connects TRBV29-1 to TRBJ2-7; 12 nucleotides match TRBD2. CDR3 length: 15 amino acids. Trimming took 6 bases from V and 7 from J; bases not matched to a gene: 13. Germline V gene lookup returns CDR1 SQVTM and CDR2 ANQGSEA. The CDR3: CSVSRASGRAQEQYF. In nucleotides, the CDR3 is TGCAGCGTATCGAGGGCTAGCGGGAGGGCCCAAGAGCAGTACTTC.

Here the CDR3 DNA reads TGTGCCTGGAGTGTAAGGAACAGGAACCTCCAAGAGACCCAGTACTTC. Amino acids: CAWSVRNRNLQETQYF. The chain couples TRBV30 to TRBJ2-5, with D tentatively TRBD1 (5 bases). Germline values: CDR1 GTSNPN, CDR2 SVGIG (reference sequence). Trimming took off 0 bases at V and 1 base at J, with 15 bases between the two ends. The CDR3 is 16 amino acids.

In its sample, this clone was seen once. This rearrangement joins TRBV30 to TRBJ1-2, with D unclear. Trimming pared 0 bases from V and 10 bases from J, leaving 18 bases between. The CDR3 is 14 amino acids. CDR1 and CDR2 (germline): GTSNPN, SVGIG (reference sequence). CDR3 sequence: CAWSVNSFDTSYTF. CDR3 bases: TGTGCCTGGAGTGTGAATTCGTTCGACACTTCCTACACCTTC. The variable domain in full, with the rest retrieved from reference TRBV30 and TRBJ1-2, is SQTIHQWPATLVQPVGSPLSLECTVEGTSNPNLYWYRQAAGRGLQLLFYSVGIGQISSEVPQNLSASRPQDRQFILSSKKLLLSDSGFYLCAWSVNSFDTSYTFGSGTRLTVV.

Here the CDR3 DNA reads TGTGCCCACATGGGCGGGGAGGGGGAGACCCAGTACTTC. Translated: CAHMGGEGETQYF. The rearrangement joins TRBV10-3 to TRBJ2-5, with 7 bases matching TRBD2. The CDR3 extends over 13 amino acids. The V gene end was trimmed by 11 bases and the J gene end by 5 bases; junction bases not matched to a gene: 11. The V gene's germline CDR1 is ENHRY and CDR2 SYGVKD.